A selection of T cell receptor beta chains follows, all from one sample in a study of CD8+ T cells in alopecia areata. Using immunoSEQ multiplex PCR, the repertoire was profiled, and TCRdb retains in-frame clones only, with some absent. Of 93,000 or so clones listed, roughly 53% are singletons. Specimen: CD4+ T cells sorted from blood. The receptors stem from a human donor in good health. The CDR3 runs from the conserved cysteine through the conserved F or W. Each record gives: D gene, clone size, V gene, J gene, CDR3 DNA, CDR3 protein. The D gene is left open where the match is weak. Where a row states a size, it is once, few, many or the class of an expanded clone; other rows omit it.

d_gene: NA
abundance: NA
v_gene: TRBV2
j_gene: TRBJ1-2
CDR3nt: TGTGCCAGCAGTTATGAACAGGGCTATGGCTACACCTTC
CDR3aa: CASSYEQGYGYTF

d_gene: NA
abundance: NA
v_gene: TRBV7-8
j_gene: TRBJ1-5
CDR3nt: TGTGCCAGCAGCTTGGAGCTGAGCAAGGTGGAACAGCCCCAGCATTTT
CDR3aa: CASSLELSKVEQPQHF

d_gene: NA
abundance: NA
v_gene: TRBV28
j_gene: TRBJ2-2
CDR3nt: TGTGCCAGCAGTTTTGGAGAGAAAGCCGGGGAGCTGTTTTTT
CDR3aa: CASSFGEKAGELFF

d_gene: TRBD1
abundance: NA
v_gene: TRBV5-1
j_gene: TRBJ2-5
CDR3nt: TGCGCCAGCAGCCAAGCCCCTGGGGCAGGGGGCCTCGAGACCCAGTACTTC
CDR3aa: CASSQAPGAGGLETQYF

d_gene: NA
abundance: few
v_gene: TRBV6-6
j_gene: TRBJ1-6
CDR3nt: TGTGCCAGCAGTTACTCGCAAAAGTCCTATAATTCACCCCTCCACTTT
CDR3aa: CASSYSQKSYNSPLHF

d_gene: TRBD2
abundance: once
v_gene: TRBV4-2
j_gene: TRBJ2-5
CDR3nt: TGTGCCAGCAGCCAAGGAGGGTCCTGGACTAGCGGGGGCGGAGAGACCCAGTACTTC
CDR3aa: CASSQGGSWTSGGGETQYF

d_gene: TRBD1
abundance: NA
v_gene: TRBV15
j_gene: TRBJ1-5
CDR3nt: TGTGCCACCAGCAGAGATCAGGGGGGAAATCAGCCCCAGCATTTT
CDR3aa: CATSRDQGGNQPQHF

d_gene: TRBD2
abundance: NA
v_gene: TRBV6-5
j_gene: TRBJ2-3
CDR3nt: TGTGCCAGCAGTTACGATGCGGGGGGGCTTACAGATACGCAGTATTTT
CDR3aa: CASSYDAGGLTDTQYF

d_gene: NA
abundance: medium-sized
v_gene: TRBV28
j_gene: TRBJ2-5
CDR3nt: TGTGCCAGCAGTTTCGGTAGGATGAGGGAGACCCAGTACTTC
CDR3aa: CASSFGRMRETQYF

d_gene: NA
abundance: few
v_gene: TRBV4-3
j_gene: TRBJ2-7
CDR3nt: TGCGCCAGCAGCCAAGGGCTCTACTTGAACGAGCAGTACTTC
CDR3aa: CASSQGLYLNEQYF

d_gene: NA
abundance: few
v_gene: TRBV5-6
j_gene: TRBJ1-6
CDR3nt: TGTGCCAGCACCGACCGCCTCCAATCACCCCTCCACTTT
CDR3aa: CASTDRLQSPLHF

d_gene: TRBD2
abundance: NA
v_gene: TRBV9
j_gene: TRBJ2-1
CDR3nt: TGTGCCAGCAGCGCCCGGCAGGGACTAGCGGGGATGAGCTCCTACAATGAGCAGTTCTTC
CDR3aa: CASSARQGLAGMSSYNEQFF

d_gene: NA
abundance: NA
v_gene: TRBV7-9
j_gene: TRBJ1-2
CDR3nt: TGTGCCAGCAGCTTAGGGCAGGGCGGCTACACCTTC
CDR3aa: CASSLGQGGYTF

d_gene: TRBD1
abundance: NA
v_gene: TRBV5-6
j_gene: TRBJ2-7
CDR3nt: TGTGCCAGCAGCTTAGGGGGCTGGGGGCCCACCTACGAGCAGTACTTC
CDR3aa: CASSLGGWGPTYEQYF

d_gene: TRBD1
abundance: NA
v_gene: TRBV7-9
j_gene: TRBJ2-7
CDR3nt: TGTGCCAGCACCGCCTGGACAGGGCTAACCTACGAGCAGTACTTC
CDR3aa: CASTAWTGLTYEQYF

d_gene: TRBD1
abundance: few
v_gene: TRBV7-2
j_gene: TRBJ1-1
CDR3nt: TGTGCCAGCAGCCCTCCGGGACAGGGGGCGACTGGCACTGAAGCTTTCTTT
CDR3aa: CASSPPGQGATGTEAFF

d_gene: TRBD1
abundance: NA
v_gene: TRBV7-2
j_gene: TRBJ2-7
CDR3nt: TGTGCCAGCAGCTCCGGGACAGGGAACTACGAGCAGTACTTC
CDR3aa: CASSSGTGNYEQYF

d_gene: NA
abundance: NA
v_gene: TRBV14
j_gene: TRBJ2-1
CDR3nt: TGTGCCAGCAGCCAATACAATGAGCAGTTCTTC
CDR3aa: CASSQYNEQFF

d_gene: NA
abundance: NA
v_gene: TRBV9
j_gene: TRBJ1-2
CDR3nt: TGTGCCAGCAGCGGACGCGTTGGGCCTGGCTACACCTTC
CDR3aa: CASSGRVGPGYTF

d_gene: TRBD2
abundance: few
v_gene: TRBV19
j_gene: TRBJ2-1
CDR3nt: TGTGCCAGTAGTATCCCACTAGCGGGGGGGAACAATGAGCAGTTCTTC
CDR3aa: CASSIPLAGGNNEQFF

d_gene: NA
abundance: NA
v_gene: TRBV25-1
j_gene: TRBJ1-2
CDR3nt: TGTGCCAGCAGTGAAACAGGTGTGGAGGGGAACTATGGCTACACCTTC
CDR3aa: CASSETGVEGNYGYTF

d_gene: NA
abundance: NA
v_gene: TRBV10-3
j_gene: TRBJ2-7
CDR3nt: TGTGCCATCAGCCCACAGGGATCCTACGAGCAGTACTTC
CDR3aa: CAISPQGSYEQYF

d_gene: TRBD1
abundance: NA
v_gene: TRBV4-3
j_gene: TRBJ1-3
CDR3nt: TGCGCCAGCAGCCAACTAGTAACTACAGGGGGCTTGACTGGAAACACCATATATTTT
CDR3aa: CASSQLVTTGGLTGNTIYF

d_gene: NA
abundance: NA
v_gene: TRBV25-1
j_gene: TRBJ2-5
CDR3nt: TGTGCCAGCAGTGAGGGACTCTCGGTAGGGGAGACCCAGTACTTC
CDR3aa: CASSEGLSVGETQYF

d_gene: NA
abundance: NA
v_gene: TRBV4-2
j_gene: TRBJ2-3
CDR3nt: TGTGCCAGCAGCCAAGAGGTCGGATACCGCACAGATACGCAGTATTTT
CDR3aa: CASSQEVGYRTDTQYF

d_gene: TRBD1
abundance: NA
v_gene: TRBV7-2
j_gene: TRBJ1-6
CDR3nt: TGTGCCAGCAGCACACGGACAGGGGCCTATAATTCACCCCTCCACTTT
CDR3aa: CASSTRTGAYNSPLHF

d_gene: NA
abundance: NA
v_gene: TRBV6-5
j_gene: TRBJ2-5
CDR3nt: TGTGCCAGCAGCCGGGCCTACCAAGAGACCCAGTACTTC
CDR3aa: CASSRAYQETQYF

d_gene: NA
abundance: few
v_gene: TRBV6-5
j_gene: TRBJ2-1
CDR3nt: TGTGCCAGCAGTTTAAGCTATGGGAAGGATGAGCAGTTCTTC
CDR3aa: CASSLSYGKDEQFF

d_gene: NA
abundance: once
v_gene: TRBV28
j_gene: TRBJ1-2
CDR3nt: TGTGCCAGCAGCTCCTTGTCGGAGAACTATGGCTACACCTTC
CDR3aa: CASSSLSENYGYTF

d_gene: TRBD1
abundance: NA
v_gene: TRBV5-4
j_gene: TRBJ1-4
CDR3nt: TGTGCCAGCAGCTTCGGGACAGATGAAAAACTGTTTTTT
CDR3aa: CASSFGTDEKLFF

d_gene: NA
abundance: few
v_gene: TRBV7-2
j_gene: TRBJ2-1
CDR3nt: TGTGCCAGCAGCTTAGAGGTCCTCATCAATGAGCAGTTCTTC
CDR3aa: CASSLEVLINEQFF

d_gene: NA
abundance: NA
v_gene: TRBV14
j_gene: TRBJ1-1
CDR3nt: TGTGCCAGCAGCCAATGGGCAGGGGCTGAAGCTTTCTTT
CDR3aa: CASSQWAGAEAFF

d_gene: NA
abundance: NA
v_gene: TRBV20-1
j_gene: TRBJ2-3
CDR3nt: TGCAGTGCTAAGGGGGGTACGCAGTATTTT
CDR3aa: CSAKGGTQYF